One and the same sample provided the 17 T cell receptor beta chains below, sequenced in a study of Ad26.COV2.S vaccination and SARS-CoV-2 variants. TCRdb's table, derived via immunoSEQ multiplex PCR, lists solely in-frame clones and lacks some. In the table there are roughly 300,000 clones, about 85% of which are singletons. The treatment: around 19 received Ad26.COV2.S at low or high dose, single or two shots; 5 received placebo; per-sample allocation not given. On day 63 after the first injection, vaccine and placebo recipients gave samples. The specimen was peripheral blood, collected in a trial of Ad26.COV2.S vaccine versus placebo. All receptors derive from a person aged 18-65 years who received the Ad26.COV2.S COVID-19 vaccine or a placebo.

The gene calls are TRBV3-1 (or the pseudogene TRBV3-2) and TRBJ1-6; D unresolved. Germline CDR1 reads LGHDT; CDR2 reads YNNKEL (reference sequence). The CDR3 sequence is 13 residues long. Trimming removed 4 bases from V and 7 bases from J, with 8 bases in between. The CDR3 DNA reads as TGTGCCAGCAGCCCCAGCCCAAATTCACCCCTCCACTTT. Translation: CASSPSPNSPLHF.

The chain links TRBV28 to TRBJ2-3; 11 bases align to TRBD2. Germline V gene lookup returns CDR1 MDHEN and CDR2 SYDVKM. V gave up 7 bases and J gave up 7 bases; unmatched junction bases: 10. The CDR3 contains 15 residues. CDR3 bases: TGTGCCAGCATGGTTAGCGGGAGGGCCGGCAATACGCAGTATTTT. It is translated as CASMVSGRAGNTQYF.

The J gene is TRBJ2-1, the V gene TRBV28, with unresolved D. The CDR3 sequence is 16 residues long. Trimming took 3 bases from V and 0 from J, leaving 12 bases between them. In germline, CDR1 is MDHEN, CDR2 SYDVKM. CDR3 in amino acids: CASSFPSSSSYNEQFF. CDR3 nucleotides: TGTGCCAGCAGTTTCCCGTCGTCTAGCTCCTACAATGAGCAGTTCTTC.

This clone was observed a few times. This chain joins TRBV30 and TRBJ1-4; unclear D gene. Germline values: CDR1 GTSNPN, CDR2 SVGIG (reference sequence). Trimming took off 1 base at V and 3 bases at J, with 9 bases between the two ends. CDR3 size: 14 residues. The CDR3 nucleotides read TGTGCCTGGAGTGACGGACTAGCTAATGAAAAACTGTTTTTT. Translating it yields CAWSDGLANEKLFF.

The V call is TRBV11-2, the J call TRBJ2-1, with D tentatively TRBD1 (5 bases). CDR3 length: 15 amino acids. Germline V gives CDR1 SGHAT, CDR2 FQNNGV. V lost 5 bases and J lost 8, with 19 bases in between. For the CDR3, the DNA is TGTGCCAGCAGCGGGCAGGGTTCTGGGGCGGATGAGCAGTTCTTC. This encodes CASSGQGSGADEQFF.

The chain is built from TRBV27 and TRBJ2-3, with a weak D call TRBD1 (6 bases). The CDR3 covers 12 residues. The V end lost 4 bases, the J end lost 9 bases, and 11 bases lay between the germline ends. Germline CDR1 reads MNHEY; CDR2 reads SMNVEV (reference sequence). CDR3 sequence (DNA): TGTGCCAGCAGTTCGGACAGCCGAACGCAGTATTTT. Its protein is CASSSDSRTQYF.

The rearrangement uses TRBV5-1 and TRBJ1-4; possible D gene TRBD1, 5 bases. CDR3 length equals 15 residues. Germline V gene lookup returns CDR1 SGHRS and CDR2 YFSETQ. The germline V and J ends were trimmed by 1 base and 3 bases, with 10 bases remaining between them. The CDR3: CASSLSAGSNEKLFF. For the CDR3, the DNA is TGCGCCAGCAGCTTGTCTGCAGGGTCTAATGAAAAACTGTTTTTT.

The genes are TRBV7-9 and TRBJ1-1, with no clear D. This CDR3 is 14 amino acids long. Trimming shortened V by 1 base and J by 1 base, and 7 bases separated the two germline ends. Germline lookup yields CDR1 SEHNR and CDR2 FQNEAQ (reference sequence). DNA for the CDR3: TGTGCCAGCAGCTTAGGGGCACAGAACACTGAAGCTTTCTTT. The encoded protein is CASSLGAQNTEAFF.

This chain links TRBV6-2 or TRBV6-3 with TRBJ2-7; 9 positions match TRBD2. Per the germline V gene, CDR1 is MNHEY and CDR2 is SVGEGT. V was pared by 0 bases and J by 2 bases, with 8 bases of the junction left unmatched. The CDR3 loop spans 17 amino acids. CDR3 nucleotides: TGTGCCAGCAGTTACTCGAGTCAGCGGGGGGCCCCCTACGAGCAGTACTTC. Its translation is CASSYSSQRGAPYEQYF.

This chain links TRBV7-2 with TRBJ1-3; the D gene is possibly TRBD1 (5 bases). Looked up from germline, CDR1 is SGHTA and CDR2 is FQGNSA. The CDR3 contains 15 residues. V shed 2 bases and J shed 3 bases, with 11 bases lying between them. For the CDR3, the DNA is TGTGCCAGCAGCTTATCCTCAGGGAGTGGAAACACCATATATTTT. Encoded protein: CASSLSSGSGNTIYF.

The J gene is TRBJ1-1, the V gene TRBV7-3, with TRBD1 as a possible D gene (5 bases). Trimming stripped 5 bases from V and 8 bases from J, with 12 bases between. The length of the CDR3 is 12 residues. The germline V gene encodes CDR1 SGHTA and CDR2 FQGTGA. In nucleotides, the CDR3 is TGTGCCAGCAGCCTTGGGACGAACGAAGCTTTCTTT. Its translation is CASSLGTNEAFF.

The V call is TRBV7-9, the J call TRBJ1-1, with 9 positions matching TRBD1. Germline-derived CDR1 and CDR2 are SEHNR and FQNEAQ (reference sequence). There are 15 residues in the CDR3. V lost 5 bases to trimming and J lost 5 bases; unmatched junction nucleotides: 9. CDR3 bases: TGTGCCAGCAGCCCCTGGGCGGGGACAGGGACTGAAGCTTTCTTT. Amino acid sequence: CASSPWAGTGTEAFF.

CDR3 region: CASGLENGPSYEQYF. CDR3 DNA: TGTGCTAGTGGTTTGGAAAACGGGCCAAGCTACGAGCAGTACTTC. This rearrangement joins TRBV12-5 to TRBJ2-7; no firm D call. The length of the CDR3 is 15 residues. Germline V lookup: CDR1 LGHNT, CDR2 FRNRAP. With 1 base removed from V and 3 bases from J, the gap between germline ends came to 13 bases.

This clone is a singleton in its sample. This rearrangement joins TRBV9 to TRBJ2-2; unclear D gene. V was shortened by 3 bases and J by 4 bases, with 7 bases between the two germline ends. Germline loops: CDR1 SGDLS, CDR2 YYNGEE. The CDR3 is 13 residues long. The CDR3 reads CASSATPTGELFF. The CDR3 DNA is TGTGCCAGCAGCGCCACCCCCACCGGGGAGCTGTTTTTT.

J is TRBJ1-4 and V is TRBV15, with TRBD1 as a possible D gene (5 bases). The CDR3 spans 15 residues. V gave up 1 base and J gave up 5 bases, with 11 bases separating them. Germline V gene lookup returns CDR1 LNHNV and CDR2 YYDKDF (reference sequence). The CDR3 region is CATSRADRGNEKLFF. CDR3 bases: TGTGCCACCAGCAGAGCCGACCGGGGCAATGAAAAACTGTTTTTT.

This chain uses TRBV29-1 with TRBJ2-3; D may be TRBD1 (5 bases). The V end was cut by 4 bases, the J end by 6 bases, with 14 bases between. This CDR3 spans 13 amino acids. Germline V gene sequence: CDR1 SQVTM, CDR2 ANQGSEA. DNA for the CDR3: TGCAGCGTTGCAGGCAGGGCTTTCGATACGCAGTATTTT. Protein sequence: CSVAGRAFDTQYF.

J is TRBJ1-2 and V is TRBV18; a weak D match, TRBD1 (6 bases). Germline V lookup: CDR1 KGHSH, CDR2 LQKENI. V was trimmed by 6 bases and J by 1 base, leaving 9 bases between them. This CDR3 spans 13 amino acids. The CDR3 loop is CASSEGVNYGYTF. DNA for the CDR3: TGTGCCAGCTCGGAGGGGGTTAACTATGGCTACACCTTC. Variable domain in full (rest from reference TRBV18 and TRBJ1-2): NAGVMQNPRHLVRRRGQEARLRCSPMKGHSHVYWYRQLPEEGLKFMVYLQKENIIDESGMPKERFSAEFPKEGPSILRIQQVVRGDSAAYFCASSEGVNYGYTFGSGTRLTVV.